This T cell receptor (beta chain) was retrieved from a study of graft-versus-host responses after intestinal transplantation. Concerning this clone: Antigen: not known.

V lost 1 base to trimming and J lost 4 bases, with 17 bases between them. Germline CDR1 is SGHTA and CDR2 is FQGTGA. The CDR3 length is 17 residues. Profiled with immunoSEQ multiplex PCR; TCRdb holds only in-frame clones, not every one. Of some 100,000 clones in the sample, approximately 90% are singletons; the top ten hold around 0.067%. The V gene is TRBV7-3, the J gene TRBJ2-1, with a tentative D call TRBD1 (5 bases). The clonotype comes from a human donor who was the organ donor for an intestinal transplant. Here the sequenced sample was unstimulated CD8+ T cells sorted from spleen or lymph node cells, taken before transplant. CDR3 protein: CASSLSSAGLWYNEQFF. The CDR3 DNA follows: TGTGCCAGCAGCTTAAGCTCGGCAGGGTTATGGTACAATGAGCAGTTCTTC.